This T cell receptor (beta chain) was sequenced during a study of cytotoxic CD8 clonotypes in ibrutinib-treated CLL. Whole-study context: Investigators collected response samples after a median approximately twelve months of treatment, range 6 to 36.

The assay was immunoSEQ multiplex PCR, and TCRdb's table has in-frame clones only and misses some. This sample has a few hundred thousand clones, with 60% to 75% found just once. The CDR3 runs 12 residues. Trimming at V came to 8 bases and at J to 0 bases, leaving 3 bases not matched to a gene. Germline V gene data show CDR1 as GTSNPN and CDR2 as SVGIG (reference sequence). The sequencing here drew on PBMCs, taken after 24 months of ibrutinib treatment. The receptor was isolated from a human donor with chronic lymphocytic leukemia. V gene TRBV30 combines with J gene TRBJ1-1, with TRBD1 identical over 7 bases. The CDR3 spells CARGQMNTEAFF. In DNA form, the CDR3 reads TGTGCCCGGGGACAGATGAACACTGAAGCTTTCTTT.